The following is a T cell receptor (beta chain) sequence with its context. Its specificity is not known. The entry originates in a study of T cell responses to AZD1222 COVID-19 vaccine. General study findings and limits: Baseline seropositivity characterized only a handful of AZD1222 recipients. CD4 TCRs covered the whole spike, strongest at regions 160-218 and 743-854.

V lost 8 bases, J lost 6 bases, and 17 bases lay in between. Per the germline V gene, CDR1 is SGHVT and CDR2 is SQSDAQ. This CDR3 comprises 14 residues. TCRdb keeps only in-frame clones here, not all; method: immunoSEQ multiplex PCR. In the table there are tens of thousands of clones, 65% to 85% of which are singletons. V is TRBV7-4 and J is TRBJ1-3; D ambiguous. The clonotype originates from an adult who received the AZD1222 COVID-19 vaccine. Material: peripheral blood, obtained 28 days after the second AZD1222 dose. In DNA form, the CDR3 reads TGTGCCAGCCCCAAAGAGAAGGTCGTAAACACCATATATTTT. Amino acid sequence: CASPKEKVVNTIYF. The whole variable domain, filled in from reference TRBV7-4 and TRBJ1-3, reads GAGVSQSPRYKVAKRGRDVALRCDSISGHVTLYWYRQTLGQGSEVLTYSQSDAQRDKSGRPSGRFSAERPERSVSTLKIQRTEQGDSAVYLCASPKEKVVNTIYFGEGSWLTVV.